This T cell receptor (beta chain) was identified in a study of early T cells in non-severe SARS-CoV-2 infection. About the research overall: Investigators sequenced bulk RNA drawn from unsorted whole blood, and chains remained unpaired. Study findings and constraints: Sequences matched to VDJdb favored anti-spike CD8 responses, while private and CD4 specificities were missed.

Individual cDNA molecules carried attached unique molecular identifiers. TCRdb reanalysed the 5' RACE reads using MiXCR and keeps one entry per CDR3 protein. The table lists around 68,000 distinct CDR3 sequences, about 12% of them singletons. Trimming left V 4 bases short and J 1 base short, with 11 bases between. The germline V gene encodes CDR1 ENHRY and CDR2 SYGVKD. The CDR3 has 15 amino acids. This clonotype has more than one count but fewer than ten. Its antigen remains unknown. This receptor was obtained from an adult who was a healthcare worker with PCR-confirmed SARS-CoV-2 infection or an uninfected control (not recorded which). The chain joins TRBV10-3 to TRBJ1-5; maybe TRBD1 (5 bases). The starting material was whole blood, obtained at baseline. Here the CDR3 reads CAISAAWDSNQPQHF. Here the CDR3 DNA reads TGTGCCATCAGTGCCGCCTGGGACAGCAATCAGCCCCAGCATTTT.